This TCR beta chain was sequenced for a study of blood T cell repertoires in COVID-19. Turning to the study itself: Collection of acute and convalescent COVID-19 samples took place in the United States, Italy and Spain. Nucleic acid was either cDNA or gDNA, and it came from T cells, B-cell-depleted T cells, or PBMCs.

The CDR3 has 18 residues. Seattle's cohort entered during active infection and was followed longitudinally. In the source study's methods: By means of reference gene primer amplification, nucleated cell counts were estimated. Here immunoSEQ multiplex PCR was the method, and the copy in TCRdb shows in-frame clones only, minus some. V and J calls and clone size come straight from that table; D and trimming were deduced from the DNA. The sample contains fewer than 200,000 clones, about 85% of which appear only once. Sample: peripheral blood. This TCR derives from an older woman with COVID-19, enrolled during active disease. The chain joins TRBV21-1 to TRBJ1-5. TRBV21-1 is a pseudogene segment. CDR3 sequence: CASSKRPRRRGRREPQHF. The CDR3 region has the DNA TGTGCCAGCAGCAAGAGGCCCAGACGGCGGGGGAGGAGGGAGCCCCAGCATTTT.